This is a list of T cell receptor beta chains from one sample in a study of T-cell reconstitution after alpha-beta-depleted transplantation in children. TCRdb re-derived calls from the PCR reads in MiXCR, one entry per CDR3 protein. The sample shows about 98,000 distinct CDR3 sequences, around 5.9% of them seen only once. Sample: PBMCs, mostly from graft donor cells, taken 60 days after TCRalphabeta/CD19-depleted stem cell transplant. These receptors all stem from a female patient between 2 and 10 years old who had a stem cell transplant for Fanconi anemia, so the T cells may come from the graft donor. Each CDR3 is given without its conserved first and last residue. Expanded clones are given a class, and other clones once, few, many or no size at all.

CDR3 protein: ASSPSGGAEFTETQY
clone size: many
J gene: TRBJ2-5
V gene: TRBV12-3/TRBV12-4

CDR3 protein: SARDLAGESYEQY
clone size: many
J gene: TRBJ2-7
V gene: TRBV20-1

CDR3 protein: ASSQVVSGGSYEQY
clone size: few
J gene: TRBJ2-7
V gene: TRBV4-2

CDR3 protein: ATSSAHGTVAGIQPQH
clone size: many
J gene: TRBJ1-5
V gene: TRBV15

CDR3 protein: ASSSSTGVSTDTQY
clone size: many
J gene: TRBJ2-3
V gene: TRBV5-1

CDR3 protein: AISEQREGGYT
clone size: many
J gene: TRBJ1-2
V gene: TRBV10-3

CDR3 protein: ASRYYEDTQY
clone size: .
J gene: TRBJ2-3
V gene: TRBV11-2

CDR3 protein: ATRTYEAF
clone size: .
J gene: TRBJ1-1
V gene: TRBV2

CDR3 protein: SATRGTSDVGELF
clone size: many
J gene: TRBJ2-2
V gene: TRBV20-1

CDR3 protein: ASSLAGGSSYEQY
clone size: many
J gene: TRBJ2-7
V gene: TRBV12-3/TRBV12-4

CDR3 protein: SARRGGADNEQF
clone size: few
J gene: TRBJ2-1
V gene: TRBV20-1

CDR3 protein: ASSQQTRYEQY
clone size: .
J gene: TRBJ2-7
V gene: TRBV4-2

CDR3 protein: ASSLDRGRDTEAF
clone size: .
J gene: TRBJ1-1
V gene: TRBV5-1

CDR3 protein: ASSQWLGGELF
clone size: many
J gene: TRBJ2-2
V gene: TRBV3-1

CDR3 protein: ASSQVYEQY
clone size: many
J gene: TRBJ2-7
V gene: TRBV28

CDR3 protein: ASSLDIWDMNTEAF
clone size: many
J gene: TRBJ1-1
V gene: TRBV5-6

CDR3 protein: ASSLVGQGGSPLH
clone size: few
J gene: TRBJ1-6
V gene: TRBV7-2

CDR3 protein: ASSPYREGEQF
clone size: many
J gene: TRBJ2-1
V gene: TRBV3-1

CDR3 protein: ASRNPFTDTQY
clone size: many
J gene: TRBJ2-3
V gene: TRBV5-1

CDR3 protein: ASSPPRGQVYEQY
clone size: many
J gene: TRBJ2-7
V gene: TRBV27

CDR3 protein: ASSWDPIGGTQY
clone size: many
J gene: TRBJ2-5
V gene: TRBV5-5

CDR3 protein: ASSRDRVSGELF
clone size: many
J gene: TRBJ2-2
V gene: TRBV7-2

CDR3 protein: ASSRQGANQPQH
clone size: few
J gene: TRBJ1-5
V gene: TRBV5-6

CDR3 protein: ASSTDSTGELF
clone size: many
J gene: TRBJ2-2
V gene: TRBV27

CDR3 protein: ASRPGTATYEQY
clone size: many
J gene: TRBJ2-7
V gene: TRBV12-3/TRBV12-4

CDR3 protein: ASTAAYNEQF
clone size: many
J gene: TRBJ2-1
V gene: TRBV19

CDR3 protein: ASSTLRGSYEQY
clone size: many
J gene: TRBJ2-7
V gene: TRBV12-3/TRBV12-4

CDR3 protein: ASSRPANNEQF
clone size: many
J gene: TRBJ2-1
V gene: TRBV12-3/TRBV12-4

CDR3 protein: ASTRDRDSWANGYT
clone size: many
J gene: TRBJ1-2
V gene: TRBV6-5

CDR3 protein: ASSLVARGGQQEF
clone size: .
J gene: TRBJ2-1
V gene: TRBV7-2

CDR3 protein: ASWKSDTQY
clone size: .
J gene: TRBJ2-3
V gene: TRBV2

CDR3 protein: ASSPLGNYNEQF
clone size: many
J gene: TRBJ2-1
V gene: TRBV18

CDR3 protein: SFRGQAAINQPQH
clone size: few
J gene: TRBJ1-5
V gene: TRBV29-1

CDR3 protein: ASSRRGIFMNTEAF
clone size: many
J gene: TRBJ1-1
V gene: TRBV18

CDR3 protein: ASSEGSGNNEQF
clone size: many
J gene: TRBJ2-1
V gene: TRBV25-1

CDR3 protein: ATSRTSLSYEQY
clone size: many
J gene: TRBJ2-7
V gene: TRBV15

CDR3 protein: ASSSPARGGPSTEAF
clone size: many
J gene: TRBJ1-1
V gene: TRBV5-6

CDR3 protein: ASSQVAFETDTQY
clone size: many
J gene: TRBJ2-3
V gene: TRBV3-1

CDR3 protein: ASSPGGATTDIQY
clone size: few
J gene: TRBJ2-4
V gene: TRBV7-9

CDR3 protein: SALRAITGELF
clone size: many
J gene: TRBJ2-2
V gene: TRBV20-1